What follows are 9 T cell receptor beta chains derived from one specimen sequenced in a study of shared T cell receptors in the human thymus (TCRdb year 2021). Preparation of the library involved the immunoSEQ multiplex PCR assay. The clones in this table, taken by TCRdb from immuneACCESS, are in-frame only. Not every clone is retained; where verified, under half of the shortfall comes from an unresolved V gene, and the cause of the rest is unknown. Counted in this sample were 640,000 or so clones; more than 75% of them appeared once. Just under 0.0095% of the sample rests with the top ten. These same records also appear under a second study, on human thymus T cells.

Sequenced input: thymocytes. These receptor sequences come from a boy under two years old with a congenital heart defect. Donor details come from another sample of the same person, matched by shared clones.

The rearrangement links TRBV28 to TRBJ1-3; D is perhaps TRBD1 (5 bases). CDR3 length equals 15 residues. Germline CDR1 and CDR2: MDHEN and SYDVKM. Between the trimmed V and J ends, which lost 6 bases and 0 bases, there was a span of 12 bases. CDR3 nucleotide sequence: TGTGCCAGCAGATGGCGACAGAACTCTGGAAACACCATATATTTT. It yields the protein CASRWRQNSGNTIYF.

As for this clone: This sample includes further DNA sequences coding for the same CDR3. The chain joins TRBV2 to TRBJ2-7; the D gene is possibly TRBD1 (5 bases). The CDR3 has 12 residues. Germline loops: CDR1 SNHLY, CDR2 FYNNEI. The germline V and J ends were trimmed by 6 bases and 4 bases, with 10 bases remaining between them. The CDR3 region is CASRDRGYEQYF. CDR3 DNA sequence: TGTGCCAGCAGAGATAGGGGTTACGAGCAGTACTTC.

The chain uses TRBV7-6 and TRBJ2-2; TRBD2 is a possible D gene (6 bases). Trimming pared 3 bases from V and 1 base from J, leaving 12 bases between. The germline V gene has CDR1 SGHVS and CDR2 FNYEAQ. This CDR3 contains 16 residues. The CDR3 DNA follows: TGTGCCAGCAGCTTCCTTGGCGGGGTGAACACCGGGGAGCTGTTTTTT. It is translated as CASSFLGGVNTGELFF. The full variable domain, with the rest looked up from reference TRBV7-6 and TRBJ2-2, is GAGVSQSPRYKVTKRGQDVALRCDPISGHVSLYWYRQALGQGPEFLTYFNYEAQQDKSGLPNDRFSAERPEGSISTLTIQRTEQRDSAMYRCASSFLGGVNTGELFFGEGSRLTVL.

This chain connects TRBV28 to TRBJ2-3; 10 bases match TRBD2. Trimming at V came to 5 bases and at J to 3 bases, leaving 17 bases not matched to a gene. CDR3 length: 19 residues. Germline V gene data show CDR1 as MDHEN and CDR2 as SYDVKM. CDR3: CASSLLPLKTLAGTDTQYF. The DNA for the CDR3 is TGTGCCAGCAGTCTACTCCCGTTAAAGACACTAGCGGGAACAGATACGCAGTATTTT.

The chain uses TRBV27 and TRBJ1-6; TRBD1 matches at 10 bases. Trimming cost V 5 bases and J 12 bases; bases outside gene matches: 7. CDR3 length: 14 residues. The V gene's germline CDR1 is MNHEY and CDR2 SMNVEV (reference sequence). The CDR3 sequence is CASSVRTGGLPLHF. CDR3 DNA sequence: TGTGCCAGCAGTGTTCGGACAGGGGGACTACCCCTCCACTTT.

The V call is TRBV5-1, the J call TRBJ2-2, with 7 bases lining up with TRBD2. The CDR3 consists of 15 residues. The trim removed 1 base at V and 6 bases at J, leaving 6 bases unmatched. Per germline, CDR1 SGHRS and CDR2 YFSETQ. CDR3 region: CASSLLREIPGELFF. For the CDR3, the DNA is TGCGCCAGCAGCTTGCTGCGGGAGATACCCGGGGAGCTGTTTTTT. Full variable domain (rest looked up from reference TRBV5-1 and TRBJ2-2): KAGVTQTPRYLIKTRGQQVTLSCSPISGHRSVSWYQQTPGQGLQFLFEYFSETQRNKGNFPGRFSGRQFSNSRSEMNVSTLELGDSALYLCASSLLREIPGELFFGEGSRLTVL.

This clone has only one observation. One junction end does not reproduce the germline sequence, and a read error may be involved. Additional DNA sequences in this sample encode the identical CDR3. The chain has TRBV30 and TRBJ1-6; no clear D gene. Germline assignment: CDR1 GTSNPN and CDR2 SVGIG (reference sequence). This CDR3 region has 19 residues. CDR3 DNA: TGTGCCTGGAGTCGCTTTGGTCACCTACCAAGCTCCTATAATTCCCCCCTCCACTTT. Encoded protein: CAWSRFGHLPSSYNSPLHF.

CDR3 coding DNA: TGCGCCAGCAGCTTGGACGCCGAGTCGTATGGCTACACCTTC. It translates to CASSLDAESYGYTF. The chain links TRBV5-1 to TRBJ1-2; D gene ambiguous. The CDR3 contains 14 residues. Germline loops: CDR1 SGHRS, CDR2 YFSETQ. V lost 0 bases and J 5 bases, leaving 11 bases between the germline ends.

For the CDR3, the DNA is TGTGCCATCAGGAGGGACAGGAGCTCCTACGAGCAGTACTTC. It yields the protein CAIRRDRSSYEQYF. The rearrangement uses TRBV10-3 and TRBJ2-7; 8 bases fit TRBD1. CDR3 length: 14 amino acids. J lost 0 bases, V lost 6 bases, and 4 bases had no gene match. Germline V gene lookup returns CDR1 ENHRY and CDR2 SYGVKD.